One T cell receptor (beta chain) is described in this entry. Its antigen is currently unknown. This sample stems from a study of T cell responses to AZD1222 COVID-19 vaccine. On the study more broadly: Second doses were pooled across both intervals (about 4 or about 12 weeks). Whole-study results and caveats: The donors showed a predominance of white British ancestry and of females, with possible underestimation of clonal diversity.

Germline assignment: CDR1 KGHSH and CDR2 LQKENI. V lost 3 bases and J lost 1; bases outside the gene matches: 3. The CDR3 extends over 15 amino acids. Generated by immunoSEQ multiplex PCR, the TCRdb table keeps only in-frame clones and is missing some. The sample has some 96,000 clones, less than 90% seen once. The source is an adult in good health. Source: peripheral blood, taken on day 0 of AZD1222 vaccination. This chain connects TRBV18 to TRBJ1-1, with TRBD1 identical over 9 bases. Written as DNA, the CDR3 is TGTGCCAGCTCACCCGGGACAGGGTCGAACACTGAAGCTTTCTTT. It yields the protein CASSPGTGSNTEAFF.